This T cell receptor beta chain was identified in a study of T-cell memory formation after mild COVID-19. Germline assignment: CDR1 DFQATT and CDR2 SNEGSKA (reference sequence). V was cut by 5 bases and J by 6 bases, with 12 bases left in between. The CDR3 covers 12 residues. Each CDR3 protein gets one entry after TCRdb re-called the 5' RACE reads with MiXCR. The sample carries roughly 560,000 distinct CDR3 sequences, roughly 22% recorded once. The sequence was obtained from an adult woman who had mild COVID-19 (a few samples of this study predate the infection). Cell type and time point are not known. This chain uses TRBV20-1 with TRBJ2-3; D gene uncertain. Sequenced sample: PBMCs or a T cell subset sorted from them (not recorded which). CDR3 nucleotides: TGCAGTGCTCGTTCTCCTGGGGATACGCAGTATTTT. Residues: CSARSPGDTQYF.